The 3 T cell receptor beta chains presented below share a single source sample, sequenced in a study of T cell repertoires in cytomegalovirus infection. One entry per CDR3 protein, called by TCRdb with MiXCR from the reads. The sample consists of about 250,000 distinct CDR3 sequences, over 9% of them appearing once. Sequenced input: PBMCs. The receptors here all came from a human donor in good health (CMV status not recorded). Some clones in this sample may be carry-over from other donors' samples.

This clonotype was found a few times. This sequence joins TRBV27 and TRBJ1-6, with TRBD1 matching 9 bases. Germline CDR1 is MNHEY and CDR2 is SMNVEV (reference sequence). The CDR3 runs 14 residues. Germline trimming cut 7 bases from V and 7 bases from J; bases unmatched to any gene: 5. The CDR3 coding sequence is TGTGCCAGCACTTGGACAGGGGCAAATTCACCCCTCCACTTT. Translating gives CASTWTGANSPLHF.

This clonotype was found many times. This sequence joins TRBV5-1 and TRBJ1-5; no definite D call. Germline values: CDR1 SGHRS, CDR2 YFSETQ. The CDR3 spans 18 residues. Trimming shortened V by 1 base and J by 0 bases, and 17 bases separated the two germline ends. The CDR3 bases are TGCGCCAGCAGCTTGTCTAAGTTACAAAACTATAGCAATCAGCCCCAGCATTTT. It translates to CASSLSKLQNYSNQPQHF.

The CDR3 nucleotides read TGTGCCAGCAGTATCCATGGTCCGGGGACAGATACGCAGTATTTT. Its protein product is CASSIHGPGTDTQYF. The V call is TRBV2, the J call TRBJ2-3, with D perhaps TRBD2 (5 bases). Trimming removed 5 bases from V and 3 bases from J, with 15 bases in between. There are 15 residues in the CDR3. CDR1 SNHLY and CDR2 FYNNEI come from the germline V gene. The whole variable domain, filled in from reference TRBV2 and TRBJ2-3, reads EPEVTQTPSHQVTQMGQEVILRCVPISNHLYFYWYRQILGQKVEFLVSFYNNEISEKSEIFDDQFSVERPDGSNFTLKIRSTKLEDSAMYFCASSIHGPGTDTQYFGPGTRLTVL.